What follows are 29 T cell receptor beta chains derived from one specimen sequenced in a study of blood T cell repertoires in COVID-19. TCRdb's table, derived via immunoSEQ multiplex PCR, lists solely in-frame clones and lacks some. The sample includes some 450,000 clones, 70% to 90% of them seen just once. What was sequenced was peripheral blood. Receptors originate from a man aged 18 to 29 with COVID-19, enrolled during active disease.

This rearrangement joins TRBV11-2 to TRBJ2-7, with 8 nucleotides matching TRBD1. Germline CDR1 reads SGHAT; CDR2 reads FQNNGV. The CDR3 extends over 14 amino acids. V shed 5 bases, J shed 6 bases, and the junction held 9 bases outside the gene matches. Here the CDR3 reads CASSEGQVVGEQYF. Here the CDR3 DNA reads TGTGCCAGCAGCGAGGGACAGGTGGTTGGCGAGCAGTACTTC.

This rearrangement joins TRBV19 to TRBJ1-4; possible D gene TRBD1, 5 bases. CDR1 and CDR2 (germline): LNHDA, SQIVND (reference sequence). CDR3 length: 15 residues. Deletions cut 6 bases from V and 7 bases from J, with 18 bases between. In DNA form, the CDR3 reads TGTGCCAGTAGGCCTGCGGGGGTTTACGGTGAAAAACTGTTTTTT. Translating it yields CASRPAGVYGEKLFF. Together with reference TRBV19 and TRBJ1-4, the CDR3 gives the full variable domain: DGGITQSPKYLFRKEGQNVTLSCEQNLNHDAMYWYRQDPGQGLRLIYYSQIVNDFQKGDIAEGYSVSREKKESFPLTVTSAQKNPTAFYLCASRPAGVYGEKLFFGSGTQLSVL.

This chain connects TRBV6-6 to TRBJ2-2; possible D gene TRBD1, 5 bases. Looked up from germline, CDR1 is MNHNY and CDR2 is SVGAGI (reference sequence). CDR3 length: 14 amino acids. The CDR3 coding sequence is TGTGTCTCGGCTTCCGCACAAGGGGCCGGGGAGCTGTTTTTT. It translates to CVSASAQGAGELFF.

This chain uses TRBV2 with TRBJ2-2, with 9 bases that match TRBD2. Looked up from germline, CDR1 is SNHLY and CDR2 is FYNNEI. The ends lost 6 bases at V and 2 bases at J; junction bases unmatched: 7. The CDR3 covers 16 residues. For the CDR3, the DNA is TGTGCCAGCAGGCGTCTGACTAGCGGTAACACCGGGGAGCTGTTTTTT. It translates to CASRRLTSGNTGELFF.

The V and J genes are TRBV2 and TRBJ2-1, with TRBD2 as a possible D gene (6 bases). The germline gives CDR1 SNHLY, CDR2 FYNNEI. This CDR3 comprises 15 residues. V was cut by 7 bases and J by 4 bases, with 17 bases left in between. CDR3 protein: CASNRVGLPYNEQFF. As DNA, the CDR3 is TGTGCCAGCAATCGGGTCGGACTACCGTACAATGAGCAGTTCTTC.

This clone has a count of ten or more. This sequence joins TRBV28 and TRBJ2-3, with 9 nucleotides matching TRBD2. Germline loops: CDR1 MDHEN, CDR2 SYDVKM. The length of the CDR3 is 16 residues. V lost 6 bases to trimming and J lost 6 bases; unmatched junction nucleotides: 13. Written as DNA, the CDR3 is TGTGCCAGCAGCTACGGGACACTAGCGGGCTACGATACGCAGTATTTT. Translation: CASSYGTLAGYDTQYF.

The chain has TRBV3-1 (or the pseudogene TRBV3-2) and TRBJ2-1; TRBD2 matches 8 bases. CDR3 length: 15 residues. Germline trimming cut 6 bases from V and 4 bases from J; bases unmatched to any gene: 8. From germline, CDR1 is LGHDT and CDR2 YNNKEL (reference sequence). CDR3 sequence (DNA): TGTGCCAGCAGTCCCGGGGGGGGCAATTACAATGAGCAGTTCTTC. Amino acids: CASSPGGGNYNEQFF.

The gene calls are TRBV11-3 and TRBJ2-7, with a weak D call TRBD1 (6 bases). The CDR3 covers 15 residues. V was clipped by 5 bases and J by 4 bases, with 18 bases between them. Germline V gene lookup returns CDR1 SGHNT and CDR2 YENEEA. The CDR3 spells CASSIPGDNKYEQYF. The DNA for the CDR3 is TGTGCCAGCAGCATTCCCGGGGACAACAAATACGAGCAGTACTTC.

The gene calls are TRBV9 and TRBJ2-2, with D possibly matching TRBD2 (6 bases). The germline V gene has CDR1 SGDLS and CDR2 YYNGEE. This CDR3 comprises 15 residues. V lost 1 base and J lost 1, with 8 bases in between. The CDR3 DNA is TGTGCCAGCAGCGTATCGGGAGAGAACACCGGGGAGCTGTTTTTT. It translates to CASSVSGENTGELFF.

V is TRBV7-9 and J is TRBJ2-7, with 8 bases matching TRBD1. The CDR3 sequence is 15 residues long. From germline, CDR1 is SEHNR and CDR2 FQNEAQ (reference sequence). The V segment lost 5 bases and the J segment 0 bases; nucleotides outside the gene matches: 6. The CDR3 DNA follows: TGTGCCAGCAGCACTTACGGACAGGGCTCCTACGAGCAGTACTTC. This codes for CASSTYGQGSYEQYF. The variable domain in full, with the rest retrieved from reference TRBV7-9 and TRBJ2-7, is DTGVSQNPRHKITKRGQNVTFRCDPISEHNRLYWYRQTLGQGPEFLTYFQNEAQLEKSRLLSDRFSAERPKGSFSTLEIQRTEQGDSAMYLCASSTYGQGSYEQYFGPGTRLTVT.

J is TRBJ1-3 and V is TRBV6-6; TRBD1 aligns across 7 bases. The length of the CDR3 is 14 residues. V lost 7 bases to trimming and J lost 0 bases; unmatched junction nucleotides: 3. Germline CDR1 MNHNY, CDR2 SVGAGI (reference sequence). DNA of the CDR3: TGTGCCAGCATTGGGACAGACTCTGGAAACACCATATATTTT. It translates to CASIGTDSGNTIYF.

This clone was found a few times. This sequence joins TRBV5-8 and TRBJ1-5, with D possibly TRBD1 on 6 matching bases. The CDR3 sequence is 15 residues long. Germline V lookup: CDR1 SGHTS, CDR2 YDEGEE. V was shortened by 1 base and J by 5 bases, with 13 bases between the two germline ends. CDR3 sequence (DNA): TGTGCCAGCAGCTTGAGCGGGACACGGGATCAGCCCCAGCATTTT. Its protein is CASSLSGTRDQPQHF.

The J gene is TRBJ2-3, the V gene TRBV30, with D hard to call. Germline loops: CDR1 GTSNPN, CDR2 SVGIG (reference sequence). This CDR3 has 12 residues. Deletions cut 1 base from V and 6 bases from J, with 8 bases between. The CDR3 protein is CAWSELQDTQYF. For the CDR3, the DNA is TGTGCCTGGAGTGAGTTGCAGGATACGCAGTATTTT.

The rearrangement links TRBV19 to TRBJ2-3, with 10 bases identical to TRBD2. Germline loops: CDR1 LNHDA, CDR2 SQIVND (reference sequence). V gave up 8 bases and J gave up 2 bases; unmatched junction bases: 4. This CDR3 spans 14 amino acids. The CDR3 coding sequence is TGTGCCAGTGCACTAGCGGGGATCACAGATACGCAGTATTTT. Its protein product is CASALAGITDTQYF.

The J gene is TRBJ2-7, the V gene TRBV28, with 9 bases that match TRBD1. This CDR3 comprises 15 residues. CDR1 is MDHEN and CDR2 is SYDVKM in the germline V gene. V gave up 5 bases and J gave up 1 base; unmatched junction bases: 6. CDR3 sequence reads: CASSTTGTGSYEQYF. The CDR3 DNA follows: TGTGCCAGCAGTACGACCGGGACAGGGTCCTACGAGCAGTACTTC.

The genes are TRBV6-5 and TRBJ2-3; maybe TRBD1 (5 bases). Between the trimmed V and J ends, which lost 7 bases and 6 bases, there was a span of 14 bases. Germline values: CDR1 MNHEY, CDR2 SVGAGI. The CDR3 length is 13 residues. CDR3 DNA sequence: TGTGCCAGCACCATCCCAGGGCGGGATACGCAGTATTTT. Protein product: CASTIPGRDTQYF.

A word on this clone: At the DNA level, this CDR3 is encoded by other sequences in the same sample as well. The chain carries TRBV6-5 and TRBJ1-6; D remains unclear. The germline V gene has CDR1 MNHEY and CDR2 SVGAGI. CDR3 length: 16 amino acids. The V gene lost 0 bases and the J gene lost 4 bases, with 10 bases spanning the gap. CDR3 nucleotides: TGTGCCAGCAGTTACTCTTCCGGTCCTTATAATTCACCCCTCCACTTT. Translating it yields CASSYSSGPYNSPLHF.

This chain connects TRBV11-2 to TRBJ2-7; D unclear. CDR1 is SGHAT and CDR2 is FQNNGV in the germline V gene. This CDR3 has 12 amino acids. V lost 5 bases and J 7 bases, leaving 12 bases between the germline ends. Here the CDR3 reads CASSPDRVEQYF. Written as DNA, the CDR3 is TGTGCCAGCAGCCCTGACCGGGTAGAGCAGTACTTC.

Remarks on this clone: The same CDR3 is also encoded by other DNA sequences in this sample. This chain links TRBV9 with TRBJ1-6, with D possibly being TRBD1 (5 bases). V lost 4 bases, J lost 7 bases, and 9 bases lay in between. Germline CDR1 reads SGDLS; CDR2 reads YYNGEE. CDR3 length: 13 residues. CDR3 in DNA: TGTGCCAGCAGCCCCAGACAGAATTCACCCCTCCACTTT. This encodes CASSPRQNSPLHF.

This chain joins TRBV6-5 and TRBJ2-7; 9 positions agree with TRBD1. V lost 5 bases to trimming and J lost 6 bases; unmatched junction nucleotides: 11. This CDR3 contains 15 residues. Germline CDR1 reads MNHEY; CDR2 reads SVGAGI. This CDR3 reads CASSTPGQGMREQYF. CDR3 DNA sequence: TGTGCCAGCAGTACCCCGGGACAGGGAATGCGCGAGCAGTACTTC.

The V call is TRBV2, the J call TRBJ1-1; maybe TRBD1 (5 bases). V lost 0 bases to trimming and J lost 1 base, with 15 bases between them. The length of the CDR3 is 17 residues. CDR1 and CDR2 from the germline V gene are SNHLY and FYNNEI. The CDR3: CASSEAEGEIWNTEAFF. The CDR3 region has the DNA TGTGCCAGCAGTGAAGCTGAAGGGGAAATTTGGAACACTGAAGCTTTCTTT.

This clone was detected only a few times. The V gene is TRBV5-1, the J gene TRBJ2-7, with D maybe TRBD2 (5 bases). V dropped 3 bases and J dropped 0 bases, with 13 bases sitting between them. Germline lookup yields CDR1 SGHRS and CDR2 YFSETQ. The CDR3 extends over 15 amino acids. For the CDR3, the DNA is TGCGCCAGCAGCTCATCCATCAGCGGCTCCTACGAGCAGTACTTC. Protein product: CASSSSISGSYEQYF. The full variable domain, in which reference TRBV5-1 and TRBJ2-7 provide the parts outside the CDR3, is KAGVTQTPRYLIKTRGQQVTLSCSPISGHRSVSWYQQTPGQGLQFLFEYFSETQRNKGNFPGRFSGRQFSNSRSEMNVSTLELGDSALYLCASSSSISGSYEQYFGPGTRLTVT.

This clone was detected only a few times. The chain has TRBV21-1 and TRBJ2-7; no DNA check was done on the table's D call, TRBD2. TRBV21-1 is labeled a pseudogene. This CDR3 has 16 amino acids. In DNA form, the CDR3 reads TGTGCCAGCAGCAAGGGGGGACTAGTGCCCTCCTACGAGCAGTACTTC. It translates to CASSKGGLVPSYEQYF.

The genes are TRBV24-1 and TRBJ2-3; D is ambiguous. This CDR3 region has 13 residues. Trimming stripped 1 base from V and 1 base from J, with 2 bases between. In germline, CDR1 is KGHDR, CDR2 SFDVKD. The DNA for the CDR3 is TGTGCCACCAGTGATTTCGGCACAGATACGCAGTATTTT. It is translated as CATSDFGTDTQYF.

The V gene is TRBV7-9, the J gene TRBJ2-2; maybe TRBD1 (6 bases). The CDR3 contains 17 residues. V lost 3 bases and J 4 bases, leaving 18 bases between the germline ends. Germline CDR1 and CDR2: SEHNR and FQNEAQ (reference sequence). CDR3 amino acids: CASSLAFRQGRTGELFF. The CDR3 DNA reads TGTGCCAGCAGCTTGGCGTTCCGGCAGGGGCGCACCGGGGAGCTGTTTTTT. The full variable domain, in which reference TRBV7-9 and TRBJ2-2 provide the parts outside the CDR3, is DTGVSQNPRHKITKRGQNVTFRCDPISEHNRLYWYRQTLGQGPEFLTYFQNEAQLEKSRLLSDRFSAERPKGSFSTLEIQRTEQGDSAMYLCASSLAFRQGRTGELFFGEGSRLTVL.

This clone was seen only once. The CDR3 DNA reads as TGTGCCAGTTCGACCGGGACAGGGCTTGGCTACACCTTC. Residues: CASSTGTGLGYTF. This chain links TRBV6-5 with TRBJ1-2; 9 nucleotides match TRBD1. Trimming at V came to 9 bases and at J to 7 bases, leaving 9 bases not matched to a gene. There are 13 residues in the CDR3. The germline CDR1 and CDR2 sequences are MNHEY and SVGAGI.

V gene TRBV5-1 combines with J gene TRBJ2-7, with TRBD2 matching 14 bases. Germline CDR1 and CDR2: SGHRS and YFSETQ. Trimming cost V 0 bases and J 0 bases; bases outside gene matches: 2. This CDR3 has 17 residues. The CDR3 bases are TGCGCCAGCAGCTTGGGACTAGCGGGAGGGGCCTCCTACGAGCAGTACTTC. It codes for CASSLGLAGGASYEQYF.

The chain's CDR3 is CASSFTSGRSGGDEQFF. The CDR3 DNA reads as TGTGCCAGCAGCTTTACTAGCGGGAGATCAGGCGGCGATGAGCAGTTCTTC. This sequence joins TRBV7-8 and TRBJ2-1; 11 nucleotides match TRBD2. This CDR3 is 17 amino acids long. Germline V gene sequence: CDR1 SGHVS, CDR2 FQNEAQ. Trimming at V came to 3 bases and at J to 8 bases, leaving 12 bases not matched to a gene.

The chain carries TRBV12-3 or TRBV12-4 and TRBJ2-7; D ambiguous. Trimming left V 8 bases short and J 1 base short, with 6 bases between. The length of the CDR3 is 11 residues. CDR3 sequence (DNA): TGTGCCAGCGCGATTTCCTACGAGCAGTACTTC. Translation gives CASAISYEQYF.